These 24 T cell receptor beta chains share one sample of origin, sequenced in a study of cytomegalovirus exposure and HLA in healthy donors. Amplification used 60 Vbeta primers and 13 Jbeta primers. Profiling relied on immunoSEQ multiplex PCR, and the TCRdb table lists in-frame clones only, not all of them. The table includes about 160,000 clones, around four fifths detected once. What was sequenced was PBMCs. These TCRs come from a woman younger than 45 in good health and CMV-seronegative.

The chain carries TRBV5-5 and TRBJ2-3, with TRBD2 matching 9 bases. CDR3 length equals 15 residues. J gave up 2 bases and V 5 bases, and 6 bases lay outside the gene matches. The V gene's germline CDR1 is SGHKS and CDR2 YYEKEE (reference sequence). The CDR3 nucleotides are TGTGCCAGCAGTAAGACTAGCGGCTCCACAGATACGCAGTATTTT. Translating gives CASSKTSGSTDTQYF.

The table lists this clone with a count of one. The J gene is TRBJ1-3, the V gene TRBV6-1, with D unclear. Trimming cost V 6 bases and J 4 bases, with 13 bases left between them. CDR1 and CDR2 from the germline V gene are MNHNS and SASEGT. The CDR3 has 14 residues. In DNA form, the CDR3 reads TGTGCCAGCAGCCCCCAATTTAGAGGAAACACCATATATTTT. Translation gives CASSPQFRGNTIYF.

This chain connects TRBV5-1 to TRBJ2-2; tentative D call: TRBD2 (6 bases). The V and J ends lost 2 bases and 9 bases respectively, with 14 bases between them. The CDR3 loop spans 14 amino acids. Germline V gives CDR1 SGHRS, CDR2 YFSETQ. The CDR3 nucleotides are TGCGCCAGCAGCTTAGGAGGGGACGGCTGGGAGCTGTTTTTT. This sequence encodes CASSLGGDGWELFF.

The rearrangement links TRBV29-1 to TRBJ2-7, with 10 bases identical to TRBD1. The ends lost 6 bases at V and 3 bases at J; junction bases unmatched: 5. The CDR3 runs to 13 residues. Germline V lookup: CDR1 SQVTM, CDR2 ANQGSEA. In nucleotides, the CDR3 is TGCAGCGTGACCGGGACAGGGGACTACGAGCAGTACTTC. It encodes CSVTGTGDYEQYF.

V usage is TRBV2 and J usage is TRBJ2-1, with a tentative D call TRBD2 (7 bases). The CDR3 runs to 14 residues. Trimming shortened V by 8 bases and J by 4 bases, and 15 bases separated the two germline ends. CDR1 and CDR2 (germline): SNHLY, FYNNEI. The CDR3 DNA reads TGTGCCAGCCTTCGAGGGGGGGGTTACAATGAGCAGTTCTTC. Translated, it gives CASLRGGGYNEQFF.

The chain has TRBV6-5 and TRBJ1-1; D not certain. CDR3 length: 15 amino acids. Germline V lookup: CDR1 MNHEY, CDR2 SVGAGI. V was shortened by 0 bases and J by 1 base, with 9 bases between the two germline ends. CDR3 region: CASSYSARTNTEAFF. CDR3 sequence (DNA): TGTGCCAGCAGTTACTCAGCACGCACGAACACTGAAGCTTTCTTT.

This chain connects TRBV5-1 to TRBJ2-4; a weak D match, TRBD2 (5 bases). The CDR3 has 15 residues. The V gene's germline CDR1 is SGHRS and CDR2 YFSETQ. Trimming stripped 6 bases from V and 9 bases from J, with 22 bases between. Written as DNA, the CDR3 is TGCGCCAGCATCCCGGAGGCGGACGAATGGGGCATTCAGTACTTC. Residues: CASIPEADEWGIQYF.

This chain connects TRBV28 to TRBJ1-1, with D tentatively TRBD1 (5 bases). V lost 6 bases and J lost 6, with 17 bases in between. The CDR3 runs to 14 residues. The V gene's germline CDR1 is MDHEN and CDR2 SYDVKM. For the CDR3, the DNA is TGTGCCAGCAGCCCGCTAGGGACTTTGGCTGAAGCTTTCTTT. Residues: CASSPLGTLAEAFF.

This clone was seen only a few times. One end of the junction fails to match germline, which may point to a read error. The rearrangement uses TRBV29-1 and TRBJ2-3, with TRBD2 matching over 12 bases. The germline V gene has CDR1 SQVTM and CDR2 ANQGSEA. This CDR3 contains 12 residues. The CDR3 bases are TGCAGCGTGACTAGCGGGGGATTGCCGCCGGATTTT. Amino acids: CSVTSGGLPPDF.

This chain joins TRBV28 and TRBJ2-7, with no clear D. Germline V gives CDR1 MDHEN, CDR2 SYDVKM. The CDR3 covers 12 residues. With 5 bases removed from V and 5 bases from J, the gap between germline ends came to 10 bases. CDR3 amino acids: CASSLLRDEQYF. For the CDR3, the DNA is TGTGCCAGCAGTCTTCTCCGGGACGAGCAGTACTTC.

The chain recombines TRBV13 with TRBJ1-1; D uncertain. The germline V gene encodes CDR1 PRHDT and CDR2 FYEKMQ (reference sequence). V was trimmed by 5 bases and J by 0 bases, leaving 10 bases between them. The CDR3 is 14 residues long. In nucleotides, the CDR3 is TGTGCCAGCAGCCACCGGGAGGTGAACACTGAAGCTTTCTTT. Protein product: CASSHREVNTEAFF.

This CDR3 is CASSEGSYGYTF. The CDR3 nucleotides are TGTGCCAGCAGTGAGGGCAGCTATGGCTACACCTTC. The rearrangement links TRBV2 to TRBJ1-2; D uncertain. The V end lost 3 bases, the J end lost 4 bases, and 6 bases lay between the germline ends. Germline CDR1 is SNHLY and CDR2 is FYNNEI. There are 12 residues in the CDR3.

The chain carries TRBV25-1 and TRBJ1-1; D unresolved. This CDR3 is 12 amino acids long. Germline values: CDR1 MGHDK, CDR2 SYGVNS. Trimming left V 4 bases short and J 6 bases short, with 9 bases between. The CDR3, as DNA: TGTGCCAGCAGTGCCGGGGAACCTGAAGCTTTCTTT. Translating gives CASSAGEPEAFF.

This chain connects TRBV12-5 to TRBJ2-5; 8 bases align to TRBD1. The germline CDR1 and CDR2 sequences are LGHNT and FRNRAP. This CDR3 spans 13 amino acids. Germline trimming cut 6 bases from V and 4 bases from J; bases unmatched to any gene: 4. Here the CDR3 DNA reads TGTGCTAGTGGACCAGACAGGGGAGAGACCCAGTACTTC. Protein: CASGPDRGETQYF.

This clone has more than one count but fewer than ten. This chain connects TRBV6-5 to TRBJ2-7; possible D gene TRBD1, 6 bases. Germline V lookup: CDR1 MNHEY, CDR2 SVGAGI. There are 15 residues in the CDR3. The V and J ends lost 0 bases and 2 bases respectively, with 11 bases between them. The CDR3: CASSYSVTGTYEQYF. The CDR3 region has the DNA TGTGCCAGCAGTTACTCGGTCACAGGGACCTACGAGCAGTACTTC.

The rearrangement uses TRBV23-1 and TRBJ2-7, with 9 nucleotides matching TRBD1. TRBV23-1 carries the ORF label, with uncertain function. This CDR3 contains 15 residues. V was pared by 2 bases and J by 7 bases, with 9 bases of the junction left unmatched. CDR3 in DNA: TGCGCCAGCAGTCAACCCTCGGGACAGGGCCGGGAGCAGTACTTC. Protein: CASSQPSGQGREQYF.

The chain has TRBV5-5 and TRBJ1-2, with a weak D call TRBD1 (6 bases). Trimming left V 4 bases short and J 4 bases short, with 20 bases between. Germline V gene lookup returns CDR1 SGHKS and CDR2 YYEKEE (reference sequence). The CDR3 length is 16 residues. The CDR3 region is CASSPLMTGRGYGYTF. Written as DNA, the CDR3 is TGTGCCAGCAGCCCCCTTATGACAGGAAGGGGCTATGGCTACACCTTC.

The chain is built from TRBV6-6 and TRBJ2-7, with D possibly TRBD2 on 5 matching bases. The CDR3 consists of 16 residues. Trimming took off 3 bases at V and 1 base at J, with 16 bases between the two ends. CDR1 is MNHNY, CDR2 SVGAGI, per germline (reference sequence). In DNA, the CDR3 is TGTGCCAGCAGTTATCGGTCGGGGTACCAATCCTACGAGCAGTACTTC. It encodes CASSYRSGYQSYEQYF.

The chain carries TRBV28 and TRBJ1-5; tentative D call: TRBD1 (5 bases). The CDR3 has 16 residues. CDR1 is MDHEN and CDR2 is SYDVKM in the germline V gene. The ends were cut back, 4 bases at V and 7 bases at J, with 20 bases in the middle. The CDR3 sequence: CASSYPRGPRGQPQHF. The CDR3 DNA reads TGTGCCAGCAGTTATCCCCGAGGACCGCGGGGGCAGCCCCAGCATTTT.

This clone was seen just once. V and J are TRBV7-6 and TRBJ1-6; 8 bases are shared with TRBD1. CDR3 size: 17 residues. V gave up 5 bases and J gave up 9 bases; unmatched junction bases: 15. Germline V gene lookup returns CDR1 SGHVS and CDR2 FNYEAQ. CDR3 in amino acids: CASSERQGSSRGSPLHF. The CDR3 DNA sequence: TGTGCCAGCAGCGAGCGACAGGGGTCCTCGAGGGGTTCACCCCTCCACTTT.

The chain recombines TRBV10-1 with TRBJ1-2; 7 positions match TRBD1. V shed 8 bases, J shed 7 bases, and the junction held 10 bases outside the gene matches. Germline-derived CDR1 and CDR2 are WNHNN and SYGVQD (reference sequence). The CDR3 runs 13 residues. CDR3 in amino acids: CASGRQGIGGYTF. The CDR3 bases are TGCGCCAGCGGGCGACAGGGAATAGGTGGCTACACCTTC.

This clone was detected only a few times. The chain carries TRBV7-2 and TRBJ2-1, with D possibly matching TRBD2 (5 bases). The CDR3 extends over 14 amino acids. Trimming left V 5 bases short and J 7 bases short, with 15 bases between. In germline, CDR1 is SGHTA, CDR2 FQGNSA. Here the CDR3 DNA reads TGTGCCAGCAGCCGATCCCCACTAGGTAATGAGCAGTTCTTC. Encoded protein: CASSRSPLGNEQFF. Looking up the rest from reference TRBV7-2 and TRBJ2-1 gives the full variable domain: GAGVSQSPSNKVTEKGKDVELRCDPISGHTALYWYRQSLGQGLEFLIYFQGNSAPDKSGLPSDRFSAERTGGSVSTLTIQRTQQEDSAVYLCASSRSPLGNEQFFGPGTRLTVL.

This clone was seen only a few times. V is TRBV7-2 and J is TRBJ1-2; 9 nucleotides align to TRBD1. Germline V gene lookup returns CDR1 SGHTA and CDR2 FQGNSA. With V trimmed by 1 base and J by 7 bases, 4 bases remained unmatched. CDR3 length: 14 residues. The CDR3 is CASSLGDRAFGYTF. The CDR3 DNA is TGTGCCAGCAGCTTAGGGGACAGGGCGTTTGGCTACACCTTC.

This clone has just a few counts. This rearrangement joins TRBV7-2 to TRBJ1-2, with D unclear. Trimming left V 5 bases short and J 8 bases short, with 18 bases between. The CDR3 extends over 14 amino acids. Germline V gene sequence: CDR1 SGHTA, CDR2 FQGNSA. The CDR3 is CASSTAPRAGGYTF. The CDR3 coding sequence is TGTGCCAGCAGCACCGCCCCCCGCGCGGGCGGCTACACCTTC. Combining the CDR3 with reference TRBV7-2 and TRBJ1-2 gives the whole variable domain GAGVSQSPSNKVTEKGKDVELRCDPISGHTALYWYRQSLGQGLEFLIYFQGNSAPDKSGLPSDRFSAERTGGSVSTLTIQRTQQEDSAVYLCASSTAPRAGGYTFGSGTRLTVV.